The 21 T cell receptor beta chains reported below all come from one sample, sequenced in a study of T cell responses to AZD1222 COVID-19 vaccine. Clones were sequenced by immunoSEQ multiplex PCR, and TCRdb holds only the in-frame ones, with some missing. The data show around 160,000 clones, roughly 94% seen once. The sample was peripheral blood, taken on day 0 of AZD1222 vaccination. Receptors originate from an adult in good health.

The rearrangement uses TRBV15 and TRBJ1-1; 7 nucleotides align to TRBD1. V lost 6 bases to trimming and J lost 0 bases; unmatched junction nucleotides: 4. CDR3 length: 14 amino acids. Per germline, CDR1 LNHNV and CDR2 YYDKDF (reference sequence). The CDR3 protein is CATSLDRVNTEAFF. The CDR3 nucleotides are TGTGCCACCAGTCTAGACAGGGTGAACACTGAAGCTTTCTTT.

The V call is TRBV4-1, the J call TRBJ2-1; no clear D. CDR1 is MGHRA, CDR2 YSYEKL, per germline. The CDR3 is 12 amino acids. Trimming removed 4 bases at V and 6 bases at J, with 7 bases between. CDR3 protein: CASSPLSNEQFF. The CDR3, as DNA: TGCGCCAGCAGCCCTCTCTCCAATGAGCAGTTCTTC.

As for this clone: The sample has other DNA sequences that encode this CDR3 too. The V gene is TRBV18, the J gene TRBJ1-4, with 7 bases identical to TRBD1. The germline V gene has CDR1 KGHSH and CDR2 LQKENI. Trimming removed 3 bases from V and 3 bases from J; junction bases left unmatched: 4. This CDR3 has 15 residues. The CDR3, as DNA: TGTGCCAGCTCACCGCGGACAGGATCTAATGAAAAACTGTTTTTT. Protein product: CASSPRTGSNEKLFF.

This chain joins TRBV18 and TRBJ1-5, with D possibly being TRBD1 (5 bases). V lost 4 bases and J lost 0, with 13 bases in between. CDR1 and CDR2 (germline): KGHSH, LQKENI. This CDR3 region has 16 residues. CDR3 coding DNA: TGTGCCAGCTCACAGGGGAGCTGGACTAGCAATCAGCCCCAGCATTTT. Encoded protein: CASSQGSWTSNQPQHF.

The chain has TRBV27 and TRBJ2-7; 7 nucleotides match TRBD1. Unmatched junction bases numbered 1, after V lost 3 bases and J lost 2 bases. CDR3 length equals 13 residues. Germline CDR1 is MNHEY and CDR2 is SMNVEV (reference sequence). CDR3 nucleotides: TGTGCCAGCAGTTTGGGACAGACCTACGAGCAGTACTTC. Protein sequence: CASSLGQTYEQYF.

This clone has a handful of counts. The chain has TRBV20-1 and TRBJ1-2; D unclear. Germline V gives CDR1 DFQATT, CDR2 SNEGSKA (reference sequence). The CDR3 sequence is 11 residues long. The V end lost 5 bases, the J end lost 3 bases, and 7 bases lay between the germline ends. This CDR3 reads CSAPEDYGYTF. In nucleotides, the CDR3 is TGCAGTGCTCCAGAGGACTATGGCTACACCTTC.

In this sample, this clone turned up once. The rearrangement joins TRBV30 to TRBJ2-7; TRBD2 matches 13 bases. The V gene's germline CDR1 is GTSNPN and CDR2 SVGIG (reference sequence). The CDR3 runs 17 residues. Trimming removed 0 bases from V and 2 bases from J; junction bases left unmatched: 7. The CDR3 sequence: CAWSVQMGLAGTYEQYF. In DNA form, the CDR3 reads TGTGCCTGGAGTGTACAGATGGGACTAGCGGGGACCTACGAGCAGTACTTC. Full variable domain (remainder filled in from reference TRBV30 and TRBJ2-7): SQTIHQWPATLVQPVGSPLSLECTVEGTSNPNLYWYRQAAGRGLQLLFYSVGIGQISSEVPQNLSASRPQDRQFILSSKKLLLSDSGFYLCAWSVQMGLAGTYEQYFGPGTRLTVT.

The chain uses TRBV30 and TRBJ2-1, with TRBD2 as a possible D gene (6 bases). The CDR3 is 13 residues long. Trimming pared 4 bases from V and 9 bases from J, leaving 16 bases between. The germline CDR1 and CDR2 sequences are GTSNPN and SVGIG (reference sequence). The CDR3 DNA reads TGTGCCTGGAATGAGGGAGGCGGACGTGAGCAGTTCTTC. Protein sequence: CAWNEGGGREQFF.

The V gene is TRBV9, the J gene TRBJ2-1; no firm D call. CDR3 length: 13 amino acids. Germline V lookup: CDR1 SGDLS, CDR2 YYNGEE. With 0 bases removed from V and 4 bases from J, the gap between germline ends came to 5 bases. The CDR3 coding sequence is TGTGCCAGCAGCGTAGCGGCTTACAATGAGCAGTTCTTC. It codes for CASSVAAYNEQFF.

The rearrangement joins TRBV18 to TRBJ2-5, with a weak D call TRBD2 (5 bases). V was pared by 6 bases and J by 5 bases, with 13 bases between. The CDR3 consists of 13 residues. The germline gives CDR1 KGHSH, CDR2 LQKENI. This chain's CDR3 is CASSYGVRETQYF. For the CDR3, the DNA is TGTGCCAGCTCCTACGGGGTAAGGGAGACCCAGTACTTC.

This chain uses TRBV24-1 with TRBJ2-1; D not resolved. The CDR3 loop spans 16 amino acids. V was pared by 6 bases and J by 0 bases, with 14 bases between. Germline V gives CDR1 KGHDR, CDR2 SFDVKD. CDR3 protein: CATSPGKKSSYNEQFF. Here the CDR3 DNA reads TGTGCCACCAGTCCCGGAAAAAAGAGCTCCTACAATGAGCAGTTCTTC.

The chain uses TRBV6-5 and TRBJ1-5; D remains unclear. The CDR3 contains 13 residues. The V gene's germline CDR1 is MNHEY and CDR2 SVGAGI. Trimming removed 5 bases at V and 4 bases at J, with 9 bases between. The CDR3 reads CASSRTANQPQHF. The DNA for the CDR3 is TGTGCCAGCAGTAGGACGGCTAATCAGCCCCAGCATTTT.

The rearrangement joins TRBV5-1 to TRBJ2-3; D remains ambiguous. Trimming took 1 base from V and 6 from J, leaving 12 bases between them. Germline V gene lookup returns CDR1 SGHRS and CDR2 YFSETQ. The CDR3 is 14 amino acids. The CDR3 DNA reads as TGCGCCAGCAGCTTGACTGGGTTTGACGATACGCAGTATTTT. It translates to CASSLTGFDDTQYF.

This clone was observed once. The rearrangement links TRBV20-1 to TRBJ2-1, with D perhaps TRBD1 or TRBD2 (5 bases each). The CDR3 totals 11 residues. Trimming shortened V by 8 bases and J by 10 bases, and 15 bases separated the two germline ends. Germline V gene data show CDR1 as DFQATT and CDR2 as SNEGSKA (reference sequence). CDR3 DNA sequence: TGCAGTACGCCCCAGGGAGTCGAGCAGTTCTTC. Encoded protein: CSTPQGVEQFF.

This rearrangement joins TRBV28 to TRBJ2-7; D is unclear. Germline CDR1 and CDR2: MDHEN and SYDVKM. Trimming removed 7 bases from V and 9 bases from J, with 16 bases in between. The CDR3 extends over 12 amino acids. The DNA of the CDR3 is TGTGCCAGCACCTTTCCTCCGGGCCCGCAGTACTTC. The encoded protein is CASTFPPGPQYF.

The V and J genes are TRBV24-1 and TRBJ1-5; D gene uncertain. The V end lost 3 bases, the J end lost 4 bases, and 3 bases lay between the germline ends. Germline V CDR1 and CDR2: KGHDR, SFDVKD. The CDR3 loop spans 12 amino acids. CDR3: CATSDVNQPQHF. The CDR3 DNA follows: TGTGCCACCAGTGATGTAAATCAGCCCCAGCATTTT.

The rearrangement links TRBV19 to TRBJ2-1, with 11 bases identical to TRBD2. V lost 1 base, J lost 5 bases, and 4 bases stayed unmatched. Germline V gene data show CDR1 as LNHDA and CDR2 as SQIVND (reference sequence). This CDR3 is built from 16 residues. CDR3 residues: CASSIVPGLADNEQFF. The DNA for the CDR3 is TGTGCCAGTAGTATAGTCCCGGGACTAGCGGACAATGAGCAGTTCTTC.

The V call is TRBV6-5, the J call TRBJ2-3; D is perhaps TRBD1 or TRBD2 (6 bases each). There are 16 residues in the CDR3. The germline V and J ends were trimmed by 2 bases and 1 base, with 13 bases remaining between them. Germline V CDR1 and CDR2: MNHEY, SVGAGI. The CDR3 region is CASSYLGGHGTDTQYF. CDR3 in DNA: TGTGCCAGCAGTTACCTTGGGGGGCACGGCACAGATACGCAGTATTTT.

This sequence joins TRBV6-5 and TRBJ1-2; the D gene is possibly TRBD1 (5 bases). Germline V gene data show CDR1 as MNHEY and CDR2 as SVGAGI. The CDR3 has 14 residues. Trimming removed 5 bases from V and 4 bases from J, with 14 bases in between. In DNA form, the CDR3 reads TGTGCCAGCAGTCCCCGACAGAACCCCTATGGCTACACCTTC. It yields the protein CASSPRQNPYGYTF.

V and J are TRBV2 and TRBJ1-2; 7 bases fit TRBD1. The germline CDR1 and CDR2 sequences are SNHLY and FYNNEI. The CDR3 length is 12 residues. With V trimmed by 7 bases and J by 5 bases, 4 bases remained unmatched. The CDR3 DNA is TGTGCCAGCAAGGGACAGCTATATGGCTACACCTTC. Encoded protein: CASKGQLYGYTF.

The chain is built from TRBV7-9 and TRBJ1-1; D gene unclear. V lost 1 base to trimming and J lost 6 bases, with 15 bases between them. CDR1 and CDR2 (germline): SEHNR, FQNEAQ (reference sequence). This CDR3 spans 15 amino acids. CDR3 DNA: TGTGCCAGCAGCTTAGTTTCAGGTCTCCACGCTGAAGCTTTCTTT. Translating gives CASSLVSGLHAEAFF.